This entry describes one T cell receptor beta chain. Enrollees, about 18 to 90 years old, lived in around 23 US areas. Cohorts were determined from participant-reported clinical history. The recovered donors of Cohort 3 showed two negative PCRs, clearance, or symptom resolution. These data belong to a study of blood T cell repertoires in COVID-19. Germline CDR1 MGHRA, CDR2 YSYEKL. With 4 bases clipped from V and 2 bases from J, the junction kept 3 bases outside the gene matches. This CDR3 contains 15 residues. Authors' methods: From reference gene primer amplification, estimates of nucleated cell counts were derived. TCRdb's table, derived via immunoSEQ multiplex PCR, lists solely in-frame clones and lacks some. That table supplies the V and J calls and clone size; D and trimming were determined from the DNA. The table shows 180,000 or so clones, with approximately 80% occurring only once.

The material sequenced was PBMCs or T cells enriched from blood (not recorded which). The chain recombines TRBV4-1 with TRBJ1-4; TRBD1 matches at 8 bases. This TCR came from an older woman who had recovered from COVID-19. CDR3 nucleotides: TGCGCCAGCAGCCGCACAGGGGGGACTAATGAAAAACTGTTTTTT. Residues: CASSRTGGTNEKLFF.